This paragraph covers one T cell receptor beta chain sequence. Sequence at one end of the junction differs from germline and may be a read error. The data derive from a study of PD-L1 blockade in urothelial cancer. Study-wide background: Prior regimens of chemotherapy numbered 0 to 3 per patient.

This sample's time point: peripheral blood 6 weeks after treatment start. Each individual provided 1 to 8 samples (taken pretreatment and on-treatment). Produced via immunoSEQ multiplex PCR; TCRdb's table is partial and in-frame only. The sample contains roughly 50,000 clones, approximately 80% of which appear only once. The germline V gene has CDR1 SSHAT and CDR2 FNYEAQ (reference sequence). This CDR3 region has 13 residues. The TCR was taken from a man in his 70s with urothelial cancer. The sample here was PBMCs, taken around atezolizumab (anti-PD-L1) treatment. The genes are TRBV7-7 and TRBJ2-1; D is possibly TRBD2 (5 bases). CDR3 bases: TGTGCTAGCAGCTCGGATCCGGGGTCGGAGCAGTTCTTC. Protein sequence: CASSSDPGSEQFF.